This entry features one T cell receptor beta chain sequence. The antigen this receptor binds is unknown. Per-base quality was not reported, and no clone a single base away is much larger than it. The intended sense of this specimen's time point label: 30 days after allo-HCT. Blood samples were obtained from recipients approximately 28 days before transplant and at days 30, 100 and 180 after transplant. Nuclei Lysis Solution was used to extract genomic DNA from fresh or cryopreserved unfractionated peripheral blood mononuclear cells. TCR beta CDR3 regions were amplified from genomic DNA with the immunoSEQ assay, a bias-controlled multiplex PCR using V- and J-specific primers. In a second PCR step, the CDR3 amplicons were tagged with a proprietary barcode plus Illumina adapter sequences. An Illumina MiSeq instrument was used for sequencing of the CDR3 libraries. Regarding the original processing steps: Export and quality control were performed with immunoSEQ Analyzer 3.0, and downstream analyses were performed with R Bioconductor and Immunarch. Repertoire metrics were calculated using only productive rearrangements within the normalized downsampled data set. In the normalized cohort, clonotypes with more than 5 templates were defined as pathologically expanded. The Inverse Simpson Index was used to measure repertoire diversity. The non-normalized data set was used for CMV-specificity analyses so that all clonotypes could be captured. What TCRdb holds here is the immuneACCESS table cut down to in-frame rearrangements. Part of the clones is not present; checked against another copy, under half of the missing clones reflect an unresolved V gene, and the others are unexplained. V and J calls and clone size are those listed in that table; D and trimming were worked out from the DNA. The sample has about 7,700 clones on record, roughly 94% of them singletons. Clones ranked in the top ten supply roughly 1.3% of the sample.

The germline V gene supplies CDR1 SGHDT and CDR2 YYEEEE. The CDR3 runs 17 amino acids, cysteine and phenylalanine included. The kept DNA is CDR3 alone, 51 bases in frame from the first base. V trim: 3 bases; J trim: 5 bases; unmatched bases: 11. This sample stems from a study of T cell clonotyping in hematopoietic cell transplantation (dated by TCRdb to 2020 to 2022). The study in broad terms: The study collected some 140 blood samples from 35 to 40 consecutive transplant recipients and their related donors. Recruitment of patients was conducted between September 2015 and early 2017, and follow-up was continued until September 2020 or death. The research as a whole found: Recipient repertoires showed only a small fraction of overlap with donor repertoires, and over 97% appeared de novo at the given depth. Broader TCR repertoire diversity after transplant was predicted by Inverse Simpson Index values from donors and from recipients before transplant. The sample size was limited, and CD4 and CD8 repertoire contributions could not be separated because cells were not sorted. After transplant, TCR diversity in recipients dropped, and pathologically expanded clonotypes increased progressively from day 30 to day 180.

This specimen was peripheral blood mononuclear cells, taken 30 days after allogeneic stem cell transplant. The sequence was obtained from a male patient aged 60 to 75 who had an allogeneic stem cell transplant from an unrelated donor, so T cells may come from the graft donor. Some clones in this sample may be carry-over from other donors' samples. The chain uses TRBV5-6 and TRBJ2-3, with 11 middle bases fitting TRBD2. The DNA sequence follows: TGTGCCAGCAGCTCTGCGCGTACTAGCGGGAGTGGAGATACGCAGTATTTT. The encoded protein is CASSSARTSGSGDTQYF.